Listed below are T cell receptor beta chains from one sample, sequenced in a study of T cells after yellow fever vaccination. MiXCR, run by TCRdb on the 5' RACE reads, gives a single entry per CDR3 protein. The sample lists fewer than 500,000 distinct CDR3 sequences, roughly 20% seen once, with 18% in the top ten. The specimen comprised PBMCs, sampled before the yellow fever booster vaccination. The source is a man in his late teens or twenties who received the YFV17D yellow fever vaccine. Both conserved end residues are part of each CDR3. A D gene is named only where the DNA matches it firmly. Size is omitted from some rows. Given values are once, few, many or a class for expanded clones.

TRBV28	TRBJ1-5	few	.	CASSSPSGGHQYSNQPQHF	TGTGCCAGCAGTTCTCCCTCCGGGGGACACCAGTATAGCAATCAGCCCCAGCATTTT
TRBV28	TRBJ1-2	.	.	CASSLGQGPSGGYTF	TGTGCCAGCAGTTTGGGGCAGGGGCCCTCAGGCGGCTACACCTTC
TRBV20-1	TRBJ2-1	.	.	CSASRTAMDEQFF	TGCAGTGCTAGTAGGACCGCTATGGATGAGCAGTTCTTC
TRBV15	TRBJ2-5	.	.	CATSTTTGAKLETQYF	TGTGCCACCAGCACGACGACAGGCGCTAAGTTGGAGACCCAGTACTTC
TRBV7-7	TRBJ2-3	.	.	CASSSSPSETDTQYF	TGTGCCAGCAGCTCCTCGCCTAGCGAAACAGATACGCAGTATTTT
TRBV15	TRBJ1-6	few	TRBD1	CATSRGTGGSYNSPLHF	TGTGCCACCAGCAGGGGGACAGGGGGATCCTATAATTCACCCCTCCACTTT
TRBV18	TRBJ2-2	.	.	CASSARSYGGELFF	TGTGCCAGCTCAGCGCGGTCTTACGGCGGGGAGCTGTTTTTT
TRBV7-9	TRBJ2-3	.	.	CASSGAASDTQYF	TGTGCCAGCTCAGGGGCAGCTTCAGATACGCAGTATTTT
TRBV5-1	TRBJ2-2	many	.	CASSFGSANTGELFF	TGCGCCAGCAGCTTCGGGTCCGCGAACACCGGGGAGCTGTTTTTT
TRBV27	TRBJ1-2	few	.	CASSLSPALSSWTF	TGTGCCAGCAGTTTAAGCCCGGCCCTTTCCTCATGGACCTTC
TRBV7-3	TRBJ2-3	.	.	CASSLIRPPDTQYF	TGTGCCAGCAGCTTAATCCGTCCTCCAGATACGCAGTATTTT
TRBV30	TRBJ1-1	few	TRBD1	CAWSWDRPEAFF	TGTGCCTGGAGTTGGGACAGACCTGAAGCTTTCTTT